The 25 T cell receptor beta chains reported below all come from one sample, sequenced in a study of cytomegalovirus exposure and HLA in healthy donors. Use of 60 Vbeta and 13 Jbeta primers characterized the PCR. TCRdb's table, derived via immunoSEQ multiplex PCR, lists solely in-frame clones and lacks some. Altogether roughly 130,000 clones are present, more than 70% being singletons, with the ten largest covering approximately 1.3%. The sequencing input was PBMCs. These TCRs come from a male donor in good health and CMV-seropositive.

The CDR3 is CASSYKTGEGNDQPQHF. In nucleotides, the CDR3 is TGTGCCAGCAGCTACAAGACAGGGGAGGGTAATGATCAGCCCCAGCATTTT. J is TRBJ1-5 and V is TRBV5-7, with TRBD1 identical over 8 bases. TRBV5-7 is annotated as an ORF whose role is uncertain. The CDR3 consists of 17 residues. J was trimmed by 5 bases and V by 3 bases; bases with no gene match: 13.

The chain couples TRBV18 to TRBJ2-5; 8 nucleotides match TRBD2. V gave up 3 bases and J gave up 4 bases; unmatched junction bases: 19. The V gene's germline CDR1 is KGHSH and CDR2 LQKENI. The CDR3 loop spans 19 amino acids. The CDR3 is CASSPQKPPRRGGGETQYF. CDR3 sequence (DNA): TGTGCCAGCTCACCTCAGAAACCCCCGCGCCGGGGGGGCGGAGAGACCCAGTACTTC.

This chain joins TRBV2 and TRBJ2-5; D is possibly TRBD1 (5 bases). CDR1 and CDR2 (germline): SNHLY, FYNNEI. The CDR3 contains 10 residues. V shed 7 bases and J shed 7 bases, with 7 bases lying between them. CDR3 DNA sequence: TGTGCCAGCAATAGGGGGACCCAGTACTTC. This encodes CASNRGTQYF.

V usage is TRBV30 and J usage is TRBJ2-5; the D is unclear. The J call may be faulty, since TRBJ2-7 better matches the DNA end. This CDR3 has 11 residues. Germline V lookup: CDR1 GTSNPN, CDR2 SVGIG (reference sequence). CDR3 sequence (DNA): TGTGCCTGGAGTGTAACCTACGAGCAGTACTTC. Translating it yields CAWSVTYEQYF.

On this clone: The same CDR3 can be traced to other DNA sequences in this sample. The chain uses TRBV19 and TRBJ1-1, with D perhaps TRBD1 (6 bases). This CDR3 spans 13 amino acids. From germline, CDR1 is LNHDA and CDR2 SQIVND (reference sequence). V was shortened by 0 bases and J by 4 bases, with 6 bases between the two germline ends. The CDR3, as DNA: TGTGCCAGTAGTATAGACAGGGGCACTGAAGCTTTCTTT. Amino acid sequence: CASSIDRGTEAFF.

CDR3 sequence reads: CASSLEDRVNQPQHF. In DNA form, the CDR3 reads TGTGCCAGCAGCTTAGAGGACAGGGTCAATCAGCCCCAGCATTTT. This chain uses TRBV11-1 with TRBJ1-5; 8 bases map to TRBD1. This CDR3 is 15 amino acids long. With V trimmed by 1 base and J by 3 bases, 2 bases remained unmatched. Germline V gives CDR1 SGHAT, CDR2 FQDESV (reference sequence).

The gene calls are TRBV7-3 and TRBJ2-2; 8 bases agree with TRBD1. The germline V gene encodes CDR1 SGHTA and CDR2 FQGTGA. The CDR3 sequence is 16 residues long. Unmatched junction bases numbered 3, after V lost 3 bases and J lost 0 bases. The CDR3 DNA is TGTGCCAGCAGCTTTCAGGGGGCCACGAACACCGGGGAGCTGTTTTTT. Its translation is CASSFQGATNTGELFF.

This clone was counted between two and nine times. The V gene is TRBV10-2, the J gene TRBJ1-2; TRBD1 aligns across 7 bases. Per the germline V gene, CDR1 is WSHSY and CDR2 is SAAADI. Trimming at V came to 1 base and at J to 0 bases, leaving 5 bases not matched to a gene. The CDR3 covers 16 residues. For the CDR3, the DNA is TGCGCCAGCAGTGAGTTTGGGACAGATACTAACTATGGCTACACCTTC. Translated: CASSEFGTDTNYGYTF.

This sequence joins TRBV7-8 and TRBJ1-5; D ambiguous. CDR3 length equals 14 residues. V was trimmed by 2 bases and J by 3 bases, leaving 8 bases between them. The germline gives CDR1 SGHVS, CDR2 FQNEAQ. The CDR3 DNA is TGTGCCAGCAGCTTATTGGCAGACAATCAGCCCCAGCATTTT. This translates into CASSLLADNQPQHF.

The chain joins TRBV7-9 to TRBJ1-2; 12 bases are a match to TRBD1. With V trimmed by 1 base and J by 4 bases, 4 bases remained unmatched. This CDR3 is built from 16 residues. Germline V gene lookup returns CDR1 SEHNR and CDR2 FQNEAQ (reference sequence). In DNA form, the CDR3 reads TGTGCCAGCAGCTTAGTTGTGGGACAGGGGGCCTATGGCTACACCTTC. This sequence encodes CASSLVVGQGAYGYTF.

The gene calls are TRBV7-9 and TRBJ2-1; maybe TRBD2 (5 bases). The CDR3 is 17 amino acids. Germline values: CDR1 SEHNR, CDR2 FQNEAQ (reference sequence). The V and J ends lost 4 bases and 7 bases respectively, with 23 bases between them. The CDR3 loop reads CASSSPASRADRNEQFF. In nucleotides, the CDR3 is TGTGCCAGCAGCTCCCCCGCTTCGAGGGCGGATAGAAATGAGCAGTTCTTC.

The CDR3 loop is CASSQESGSASYNEQFF. The CDR3 DNA is TGTGCCAGCAGCCAAGAGAGCGGGAGTGCATCCTACAATGAGCAGTTCTTC. The rearrangement uses TRBV4-2 and TRBJ2-1, with TRBD2 matching 8 bases. The CDR3 runs to 17 residues. Germline V gene sequence: CDR1 LGHNA, CDR2 YNFKEQ. With 0 bases clipped from V and 1 base from J, the junction kept 5 bases outside the gene matches.

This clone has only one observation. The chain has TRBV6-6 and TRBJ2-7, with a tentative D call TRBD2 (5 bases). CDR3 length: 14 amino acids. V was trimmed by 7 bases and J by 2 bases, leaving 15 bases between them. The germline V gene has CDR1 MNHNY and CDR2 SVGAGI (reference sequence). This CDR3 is CASKAADHPYEQYF. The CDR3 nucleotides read TGTGCCAGCAAAGCAGCGGACCATCCCTACGAGCAGTACTTC.

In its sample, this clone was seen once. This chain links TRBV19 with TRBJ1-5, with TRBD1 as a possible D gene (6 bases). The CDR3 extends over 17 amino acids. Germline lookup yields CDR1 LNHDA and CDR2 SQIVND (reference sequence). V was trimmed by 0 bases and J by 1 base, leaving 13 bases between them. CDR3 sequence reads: CASSIDRHRASNQPQHF. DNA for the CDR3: TGTGCCAGTAGTATAGACCGACACAGGGCAAGCAATCAGCCCCAGCATTTT.

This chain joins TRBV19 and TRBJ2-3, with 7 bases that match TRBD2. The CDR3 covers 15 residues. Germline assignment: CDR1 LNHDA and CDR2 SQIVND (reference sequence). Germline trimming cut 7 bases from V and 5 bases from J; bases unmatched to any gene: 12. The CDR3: CASKSGPGGGDTQYF. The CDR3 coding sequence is TGTGCCAGTAAAAGTGGTCCAGGCGGGGGAGATACGCAGTATTTT. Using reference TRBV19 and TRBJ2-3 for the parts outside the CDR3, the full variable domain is DGGITQSPKYLFRKEGQNVTLSCEQNLNHDAMYWYRQDPGQGLRLIYYSQIVNDFQKGDIAEGYSVSREKKESFPLTVTSAQKNPTAFYLCASKSGPGGGDTQYFGPGTRLTVL.

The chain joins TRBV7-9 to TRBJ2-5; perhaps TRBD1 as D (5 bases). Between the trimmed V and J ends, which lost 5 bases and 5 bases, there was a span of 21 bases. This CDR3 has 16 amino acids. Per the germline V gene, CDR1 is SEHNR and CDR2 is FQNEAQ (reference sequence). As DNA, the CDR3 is TGTGCCAGCAGCCCACCAGCCGGTGCAGGGTTTGAGACCCAGTACTTC. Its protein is CASSPPAGAGFETQYF.

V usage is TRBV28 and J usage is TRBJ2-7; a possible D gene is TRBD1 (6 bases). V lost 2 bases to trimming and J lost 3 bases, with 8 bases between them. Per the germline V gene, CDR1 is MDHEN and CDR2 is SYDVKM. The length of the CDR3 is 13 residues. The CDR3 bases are TGTGCCAGCAGTTTAGGACAGAACTACGAGCAGTACTTC. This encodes CASSLGQNYEQYF.

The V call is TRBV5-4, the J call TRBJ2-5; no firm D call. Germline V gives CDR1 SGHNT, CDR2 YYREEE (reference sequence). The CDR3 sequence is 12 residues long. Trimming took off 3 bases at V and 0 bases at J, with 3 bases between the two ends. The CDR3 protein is CASSSYQETQYF. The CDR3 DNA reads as TGTGCCAGCAGCTCGTACCAAGAGACCCAGTACTTC.

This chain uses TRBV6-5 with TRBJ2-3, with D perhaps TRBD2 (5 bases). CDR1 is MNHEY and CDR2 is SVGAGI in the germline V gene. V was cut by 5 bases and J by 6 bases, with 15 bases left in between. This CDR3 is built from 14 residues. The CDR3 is CASSLQAVRDTQYF. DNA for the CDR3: TGTGCCAGCAGTCTCCAAGCGGTGCGGGATACGCAGTATTTT.

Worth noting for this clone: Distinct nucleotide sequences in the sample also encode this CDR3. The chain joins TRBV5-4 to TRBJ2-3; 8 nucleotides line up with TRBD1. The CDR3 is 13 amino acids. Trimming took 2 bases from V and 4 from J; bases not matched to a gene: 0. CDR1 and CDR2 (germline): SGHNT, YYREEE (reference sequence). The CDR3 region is CASSLQGADTQYF. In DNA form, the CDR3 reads TGTGCCAGCAGCTTACAGGGGGCAGATACGCAGTATTTT.

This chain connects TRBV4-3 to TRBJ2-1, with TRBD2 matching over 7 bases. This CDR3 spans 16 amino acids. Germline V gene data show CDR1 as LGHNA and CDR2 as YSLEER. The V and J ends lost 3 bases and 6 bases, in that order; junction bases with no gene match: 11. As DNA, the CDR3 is TGCGCCAGCAGCCAGGACCGGGACTATCCCTCCAATGAGCAGTTCTTC. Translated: CASSQDRDYPSNEQFF.

The CDR3: CATSRVGLADDKNIQYF. For the CDR3, the DNA is TGTGCCACCAGCAGAGTTGGACTAGCGGATGACAAAAACATTCAGTACTTC. The rearrangement joins TRBV15 to TRBJ2-4; TRBD2 aligns across 10 bases. Germline CDR1 and CDR2: LNHNV and YYDKDF (reference sequence). This CDR3 has 17 residues. With 1 base clipped from V and 3 bases from J, the junction kept 6 bases outside the gene matches.

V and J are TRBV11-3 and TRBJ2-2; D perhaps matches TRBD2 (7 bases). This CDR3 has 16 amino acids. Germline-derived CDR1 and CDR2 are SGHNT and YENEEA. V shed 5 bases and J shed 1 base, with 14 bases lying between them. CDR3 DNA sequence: TGTGCCAGCAGCCCGGGGGGCCTCCTGAACACCGGGGAGCTGTTTTTT. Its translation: CASSPGGLLNTGELFF.

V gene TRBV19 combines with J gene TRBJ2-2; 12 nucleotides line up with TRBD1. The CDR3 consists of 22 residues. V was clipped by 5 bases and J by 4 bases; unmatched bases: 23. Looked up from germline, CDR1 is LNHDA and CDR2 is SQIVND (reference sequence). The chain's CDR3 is CASSSQGRGDRGLKGPTGELFF. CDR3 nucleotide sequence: TGTGCCAGTAGTTCCCAGGGGCGGGGGGACAGGGGGCTTAAGGGACCCACCGGGGAGCTGTTTTTT.

DNA for the CDR3: TGCGCCAGCAGCTTATTCTCTTCGGCTGGGCGCGTCTCTGGGGCCAACGTCCTGACTTTC. Translation: CASSLFSSAGRVSGANVLTF. The chain has TRBV5-1 and TRBJ2-6; no definite D call. V was cut by 2 bases and J by 0 bases, with 21 bases left in between. Germline assignment: CDR1 SGHRS and CDR2 YFSETQ. CDR3 size: 20 residues.